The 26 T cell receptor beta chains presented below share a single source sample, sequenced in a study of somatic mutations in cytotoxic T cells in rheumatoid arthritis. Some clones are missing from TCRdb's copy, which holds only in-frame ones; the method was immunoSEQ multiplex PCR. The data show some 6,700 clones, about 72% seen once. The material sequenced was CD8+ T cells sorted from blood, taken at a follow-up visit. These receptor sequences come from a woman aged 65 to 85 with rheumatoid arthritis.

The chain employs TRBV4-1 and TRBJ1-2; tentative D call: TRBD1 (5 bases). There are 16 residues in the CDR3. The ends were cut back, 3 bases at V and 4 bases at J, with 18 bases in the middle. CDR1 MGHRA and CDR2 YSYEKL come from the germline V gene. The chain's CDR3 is CASSQTGTQRAYGYTF. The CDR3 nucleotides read TGCGCCAGCAGCCAGACCGGGACCCAAAGGGCCTATGGCTACACCTTC.

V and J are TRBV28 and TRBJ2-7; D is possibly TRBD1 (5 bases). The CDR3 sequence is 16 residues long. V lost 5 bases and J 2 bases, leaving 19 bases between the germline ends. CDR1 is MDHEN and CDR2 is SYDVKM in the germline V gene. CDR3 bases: TGTGCCAGCAGTCCTCCGTCTGGGGCGATCACCTACGAGCAGTACTTC. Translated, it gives CASSPPSGAITYEQYF.

The CDR3 sequence: CASSLTGTGGGEQFF. As DNA, the CDR3 is TGTGCCAGCAGCCTGACCGGGACAGGGGGCGGTGAGCAGTTCTTC. The J gene is TRBJ2-1, the V gene TRBV7-8; 12 nucleotides align to TRBD1. V trimming: 5 bases; J trimming: 9 bases; junction bases outside the gene matches: 8. The V gene's germline CDR1 is SGHVS and CDR2 FQNEAQ. This CDR3 spans 15 amino acids.

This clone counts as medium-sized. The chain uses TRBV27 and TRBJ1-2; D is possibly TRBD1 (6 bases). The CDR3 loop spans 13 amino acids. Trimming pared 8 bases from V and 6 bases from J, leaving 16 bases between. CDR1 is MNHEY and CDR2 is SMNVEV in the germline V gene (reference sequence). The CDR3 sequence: CASRGTGYNGYTF. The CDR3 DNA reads TGTGCCAGCCGAGGAACAGGGTATAATGGCTACACCTTC.

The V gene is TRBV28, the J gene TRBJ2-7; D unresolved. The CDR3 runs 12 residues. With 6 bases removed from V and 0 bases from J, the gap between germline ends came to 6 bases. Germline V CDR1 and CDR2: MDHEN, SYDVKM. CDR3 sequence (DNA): TGTGCCAGCAGACAGTTCTCCTACGAGCAGTACTTC. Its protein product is CASRQFSYEQYF.

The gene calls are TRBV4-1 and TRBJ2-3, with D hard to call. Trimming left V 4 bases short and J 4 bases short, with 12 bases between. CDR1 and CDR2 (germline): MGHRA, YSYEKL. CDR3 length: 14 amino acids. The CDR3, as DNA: TGCGCCAGCAGCCCCGCCTCACCCTCAGATACGCAGTATTTT. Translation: CASSPASPSDTQYF.

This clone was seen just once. For the CDR3, the DNA is TGCGCCAGCAGCACGGGACAGGGGGCTGACGAGCAGTACTTC. Translating it yields CASSTGQGADEQYF. This sequence joins TRBV5-1 and TRBJ2-7, with 12 nucleotides matching TRBD1. Per germline, CDR1 SGHRS and CDR2 YFSETQ. CDR3 length equals 14 residues. Trimming at V came to 4 bases and at J to 5 bases, leaving 4 bases not matched to a gene.

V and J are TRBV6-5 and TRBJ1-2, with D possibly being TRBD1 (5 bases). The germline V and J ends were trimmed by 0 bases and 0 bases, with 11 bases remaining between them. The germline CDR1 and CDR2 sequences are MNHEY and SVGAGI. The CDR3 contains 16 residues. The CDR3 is CASSYSITGANYGYTF. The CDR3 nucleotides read TGTGCCAGCAGTTACTCGATTACGGGGGCTAACTATGGCTACACCTTC.

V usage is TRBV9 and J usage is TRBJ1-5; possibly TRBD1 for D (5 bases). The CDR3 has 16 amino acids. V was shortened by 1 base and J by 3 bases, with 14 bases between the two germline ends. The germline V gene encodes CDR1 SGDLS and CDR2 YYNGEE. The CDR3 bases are TGTGCCAGCAGCGTAAAAGGGACGGAGGTCAATCAGCCCCAGCATTTT. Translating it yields CASSVKGTEVNQPQHF.

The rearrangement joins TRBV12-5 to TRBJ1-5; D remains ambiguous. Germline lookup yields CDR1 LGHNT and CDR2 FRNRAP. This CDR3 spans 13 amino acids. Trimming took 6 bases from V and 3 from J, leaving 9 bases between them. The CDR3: CASGLRTNQPQHF. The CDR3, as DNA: TGTGCTAGTGGACTTCGGACCAATCAGCCCCAGCATTTT. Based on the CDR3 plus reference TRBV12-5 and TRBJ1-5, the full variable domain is DARVTQTPRHKVTEMGQEVTMRCQPILGHNTVFWYRQTMMQGLELLAYFRNRAPLDDSGMPKDRFSAEMPDATLATLKIQPSEPRDSAVYFCASGLRTNQPQHFGDGTRLSIL.

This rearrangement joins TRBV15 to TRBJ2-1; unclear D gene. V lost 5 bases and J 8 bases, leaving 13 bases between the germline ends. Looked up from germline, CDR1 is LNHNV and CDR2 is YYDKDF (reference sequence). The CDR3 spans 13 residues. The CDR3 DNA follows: TGTGCCACCAGCTCCCTTCGGCCGGATGAGCAGTTCTTC. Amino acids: CATSSLRPDEQFF.

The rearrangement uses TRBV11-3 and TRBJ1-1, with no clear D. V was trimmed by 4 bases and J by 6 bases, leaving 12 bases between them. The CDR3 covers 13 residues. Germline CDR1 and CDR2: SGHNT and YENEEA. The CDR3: CASSSAPWAEAFF. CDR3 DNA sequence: TGTGCCAGCAGCTCGGCCCCTTGGGCTGAAGCTTTCTTT.

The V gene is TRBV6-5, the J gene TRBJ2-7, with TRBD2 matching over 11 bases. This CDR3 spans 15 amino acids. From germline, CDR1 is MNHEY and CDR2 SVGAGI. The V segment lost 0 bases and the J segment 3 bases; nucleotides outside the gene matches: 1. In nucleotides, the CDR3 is TGTGCCAGCAGTTACTCAGGACTAGCGGGCTACGAGCAGTACTTC. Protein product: CASSYSGLAGYEQYF.

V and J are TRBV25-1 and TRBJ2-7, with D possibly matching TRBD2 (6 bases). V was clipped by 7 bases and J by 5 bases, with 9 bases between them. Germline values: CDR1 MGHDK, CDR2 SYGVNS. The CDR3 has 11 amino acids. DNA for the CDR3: TGTGCCAGCACTCGGGGGAACGAGCAGTACTTC. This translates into CASTRGNEQYF.

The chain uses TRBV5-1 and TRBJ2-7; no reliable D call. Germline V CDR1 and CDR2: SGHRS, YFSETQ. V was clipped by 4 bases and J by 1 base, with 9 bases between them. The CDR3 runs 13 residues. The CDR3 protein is CASSLASSYEQYF. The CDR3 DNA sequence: TGCGCCAGCAGCCTGGCCTCGTCCTACGAGCAGTACTTC. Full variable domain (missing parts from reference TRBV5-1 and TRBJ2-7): KAGVTQTPRYLIKTRGQQVTLSCSPISGHRSVSWYQQTPGQGLQFLFEYFSETQRNKGNFPGRFSGRQFSNSRSEMNVSTLELGDSALYLCASSLASSYEQYFGPGTRLTVT.

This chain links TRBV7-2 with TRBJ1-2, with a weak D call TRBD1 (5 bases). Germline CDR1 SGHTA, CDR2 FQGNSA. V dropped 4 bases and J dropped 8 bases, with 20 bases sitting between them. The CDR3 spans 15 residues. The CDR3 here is CASSSHGGNPQGYTF. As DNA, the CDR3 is TGTGCCAGCAGCTCCCATGGGGGGAATCCTCAGGGCTACACCTTC.

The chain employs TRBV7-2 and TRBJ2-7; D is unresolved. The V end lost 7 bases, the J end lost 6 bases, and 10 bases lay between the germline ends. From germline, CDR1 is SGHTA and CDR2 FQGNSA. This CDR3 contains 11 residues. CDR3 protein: CASISRGEQYF. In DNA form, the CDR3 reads TGTGCCAGCATCTCCCGTGGCGAGCAGTACTTC.

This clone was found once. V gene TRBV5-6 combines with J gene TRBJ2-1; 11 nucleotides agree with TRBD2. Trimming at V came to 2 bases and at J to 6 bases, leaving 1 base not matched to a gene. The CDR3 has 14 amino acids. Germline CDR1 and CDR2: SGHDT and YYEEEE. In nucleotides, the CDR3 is TGTGCCAGCAGCTTCCTAGCGGGAGGCAATGAGCAGTTCTTC. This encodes CASSFLAGGNEQFF.

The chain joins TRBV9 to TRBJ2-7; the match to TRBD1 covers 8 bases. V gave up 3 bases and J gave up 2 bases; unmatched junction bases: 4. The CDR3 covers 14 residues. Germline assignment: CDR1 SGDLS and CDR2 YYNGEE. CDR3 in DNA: TGTGCCAGCAGCGGCAGGGGGCTCCCCTACGAGCAGTACTTC. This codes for CASSGRGLPYEQYF.

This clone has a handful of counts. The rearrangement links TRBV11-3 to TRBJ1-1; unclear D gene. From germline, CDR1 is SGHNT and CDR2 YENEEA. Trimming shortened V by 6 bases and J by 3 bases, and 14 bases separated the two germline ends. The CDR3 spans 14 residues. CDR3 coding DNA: TGTGCCAGCAGTCAAAGGGCTCGGGACACTGAAGCTTTCTTT. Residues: CASSQRARDTEAFF.

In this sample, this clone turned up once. The CDR3 sequence: CASSLGGDYTF. The CDR3 DNA follows: TGCGCCAGCAGCTTGGGCGGGGATTACACCTTC. The rearrangement links TRBV5-1 to TRBJ1-2; D unresolved. Trimming cost V 0 bases and J 11 bases, with 8 bases left between them. Germline V gene lookup returns CDR1 SGHRS and CDR2 YFSETQ. This CDR3 is 11 amino acids long.

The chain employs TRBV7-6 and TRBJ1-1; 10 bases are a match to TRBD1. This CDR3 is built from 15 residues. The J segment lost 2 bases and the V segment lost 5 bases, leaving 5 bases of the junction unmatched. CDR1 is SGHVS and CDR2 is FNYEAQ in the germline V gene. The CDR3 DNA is TGTGCCAGCAGCCTGAGACAGGGGGCTAACACTGAAGCTTTCTTT. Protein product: CASSLRQGANTEAFF.

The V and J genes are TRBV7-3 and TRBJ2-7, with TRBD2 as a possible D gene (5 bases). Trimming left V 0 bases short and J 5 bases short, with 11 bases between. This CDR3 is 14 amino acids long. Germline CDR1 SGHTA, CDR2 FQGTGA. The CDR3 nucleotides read TGTGCCAGCAGCTTAACGGGCGGGTCCCACGAGCAGTACTTC. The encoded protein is CASSLTGGSHEQYF. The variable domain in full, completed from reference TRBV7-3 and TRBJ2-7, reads GAGVSQTPSNKVTEKGKYVELRCDPISGHTALYWYRQSLGQGPEFLIYFQGTGAADDSGLPNDRFFAVRPEGSVSTLKIQRTERGDSAVYLCASSLTGGSHEQYFGPGTRLTVT.

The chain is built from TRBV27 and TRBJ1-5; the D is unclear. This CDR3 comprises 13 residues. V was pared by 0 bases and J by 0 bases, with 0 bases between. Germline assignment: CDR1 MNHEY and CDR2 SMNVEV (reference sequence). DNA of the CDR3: TGTGCCAGCAGTTTATCTAGCAATCAGCCCCAGCATTTT. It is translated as CASSLSSNQPQHF.

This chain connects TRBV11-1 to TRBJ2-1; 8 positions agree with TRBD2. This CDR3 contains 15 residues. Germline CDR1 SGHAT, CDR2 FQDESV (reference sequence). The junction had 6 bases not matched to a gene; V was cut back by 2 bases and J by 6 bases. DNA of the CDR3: TGTGCCAGCAGCTTATTCCCAAGCGGGGGCAATGAGCAGTTCTTC. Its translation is CASSLFPSGGNEQFF.

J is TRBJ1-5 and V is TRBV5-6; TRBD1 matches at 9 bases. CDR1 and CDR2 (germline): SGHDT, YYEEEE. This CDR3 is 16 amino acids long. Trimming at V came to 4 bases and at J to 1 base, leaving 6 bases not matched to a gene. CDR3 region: CASSRGTGRSNQPQHF. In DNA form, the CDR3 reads TGTGCCAGCAGCCGAGGGACAGGGAGAAGCAATCAGCCCCAGCATTTT.